The source of this T cell receptor (beta chain) is a study of blood T cell repertoires in COVID-19. Study in general: Nucleic acid was either cDNA or gDNA, and it came from T cells, B-cell-depleted T cells, or PBMCs.

Clones were sequenced by immunoSEQ multiplex PCR, and TCRdb holds only the in-frame ones, with some missing. This table has a few hundred thousand clones, more than 85% appearing once. V was shortened by 5 bases and J by 5 bases, with 18 bases between the two germline ends. Germline V CDR1 and CDR2: SGHNT, YENEEA. This CDR3 has 16 residues. The clonotype was recovered from a man aged 25 to 40 with acute or convalescent COVID-19. The sequenced sample was peripheral blood. V and J are TRBV11-3 and TRBJ2-2; TRBD1 is a possible D gene (6 bases). The CDR3 DNA reads as TGTGCCAGCAGCCAGACAGGTTTCCGGGGAACCGGGGAGCTGTTTTTT. It codes for CASSQTGFRGTGELFF.